This is a list of T cell receptor beta chains from one sample in a study of T cells in pancreatic ductal adenocarcinoma. Data came from immunoSEQ multiplex PCR; TCRdb stores just in-frame clones and leaves some out. The sample records under 20,000 clones, more than 70% being singletons. The sample comprised PBMCs. The origin of the receptors is a human donor with pancreatic ductal adenocarcinoma. Both conserved end residues are part of each CDR3. The D gene is left open where the match is weak. Size is stated for part of the rows, as once, few or many counts, or as a class when the clone is expanded.

abundance	len	v_gene	d_gene	j_gene	CDR3nt	CDR3aa
NA	14	TRBV6-5	TRBD2	TRBJ2-5	TGTGCCAGCAGTAGGACTAGCGGGGGAGAGACCCAGTACTTC	CASSRTSGGETQYF
NA	15	TRBV5-8	NA	TRBJ2-2	TGTGCCAGCAGCCCCCAGTGGGGGCGCACCGGGGAGCTGTTTTTT	CASSPQWGRTGELFF
NA	15	TRBV9	NA	TRBJ2-1	TGTGCCAGCAGCGGGATTAGCGGCTCCTACAATGAGCAGTTCTTC	CASSGISGSYNEQFF
NA	16	TRBV7-9	NA	TRBJ1-1	TGTGCCAGCAGCTTAGCGCGAGGCAGGGTAATCACTGAAGCTTTCTTT	CASSLARGRVITEAFF
NA	15	TRBV2	TRBD1	TRBJ1-4	TGTGCCAGCAGTACTCTGACGGGACAGCCAAAAAAACTGTTTTTT	CASSTLTGQPKKLFF
NA	13	TRBV6-5	NA	TRBJ1-1	TGTGCCAGCAGAAGGCAGGGGTACACTGAAGCTTTCTTT	CASRRQGYTEAFF
NA	17	TRBV28	NA	TRBJ2-2	TGTGCCAGCAGTTCTATCGACATCCCCGGAAACACCGGGGAGCTGTTTTTT	CASSSIDIPGNTGELFF
NA	14	TRBV4-3	NA	TRBJ1-1	TGCGCCAGCAGCCAAGATTTAATGAACACTGAAGCTTTCTTT	CASSQDLMNTEAFF
NA	16	TRBV9	TRBD2	TRBJ2-1	TGTGCCAGCAGCTCCCCTCGGGGAGGGCGGGACAATGAGCAGTTCTTC	CASSSPRGGRDNEQFF
NA	14	TRBV9	NA	TRBJ1-4	TGTGCCAGCAGCGTAATGGGAGCTAATGAAAAACTGTTTTTT	CASSVMGANEKLFF
NA	13	TRBV6-5	NA	TRBJ1-2	TGTGCCAGCGGGTCGTCGGGGAACTATGGCTACACCTTC	CASGSSGNYGYTF
once	14	TRBV7-3	TRBD1	TRBJ1-6	TGTGCCAGCAGCTTACGACAGGGCGATTCACCCCTCCACTTT	CASSLRQGDSPLHF
NA	15	TRBV7-2	NA	TRBJ1-6	TGTGCCAGCAGCTTAGAGGGGACTAATAATTCACCCCTCCACTTT	CASSLEGTNNSPLHF
NA	13	TRBV9	NA	TRBJ2-5	TGTGCCAGCAGCGTAACTAGCTGGGAGACCCAGTACTTC	CASSVTSWETQYF
NA	15	TRBV7-3	TRBD2	TRBJ2-3	TGTGCCAGCGCGCTAGCGGGGGGGCCCACAGATACGCAGTATTTT	CASALAGGPTDTQYF
NA	14	TRBV30	NA	TRBJ1-1	TGTGCCTGGAGTGCCACACCAGTAAACACTGAAGCTTTCTTT	CAWSATPVNTEAFF
NA	15	TRBV28	TRBD1	TRBJ1-2	TGTGCCAGCAGTCATGGGGACAGGGCAGGGATTGGCTACACCTTC	CASSHGDRAGIGYTF
NA	15	TRBV7-6	TRBD1	TRBJ2-7	TGTGCCAGCAGCCGGGACAGGGGAGAGGTCTACGAGCAGTACTTC	CASSRDRGEVYEQYF
NA	14	TRBV5-1	NA	TRBJ2-3	TGCGCCAGCAGCTTTGAGACAGGCACAGATACGCAGTATTTT	CASSFETGTDTQYF
NA	15	TRBV28	TRBD2	TRBJ2-1	TGTGCCAGCAGTTCTTCTAGCGGGGGGGCCCGCGAGCAGTTCTTC	CASSSSSGGAREQFF
NA	13	TRBV10-3	NA	TRBJ1-5	TGTGCCATCAGTGAAGCATACTATCAGCCCCAGCATTTT	CAISEAYYQPQHF
NA	12	TRBV7-3	NA	TRBJ2-5	TGTGCCAGCAACGCCACGGGGGAGACCCAGTACTTC	CASNATGETQYF
NA	15	TRBV9	TRBD1	TRBJ1-5	TGTGCCAGCAGCGTAGGACAGGGATACAATCAGCCCCAGCATTTT	CASSVGQGYNQPQHF
large	15	TRBV18	NA	TRBJ2-1	TGTGCCAGCTCACCTTTATCGGCCCGGGACAATGAGCAGTTCTTC	CASSPLSARDNEQFF
NA	13	TRBV9	TRBD1	TRBJ1-1	TGTGCCAGCAGCTCGACAGGGAGTACTGAAGCTTTCTTT	CASSSTGSTEAFF
NA	15	TRBV14	NA	TRBJ2-2	TGTGCCAGCAGCCAAGAAGCAGGCAACACCGGGGAGCTGTTTTTT	CASSQEAGNTGELFF
NA	13	TRBV7-2	TRBD1	TRBJ2-5	TGTGCCAGCAGCTCCGGACAGGAGGAGACCCAGTACTTC	CASSSGQEETQYF
few	16	TRBV5-1	TRBD2	TRBJ2-7	TGCGCCAGCAGCTTGTCGTCTAGCGGGGGCCCCTACGAGCAGTACTTC	CASSLSSSGGPYEQYF
NA	15	TRBV19	NA	TRBJ1-4	TGTGCCAGTAGTATAGGCCCAACGGAGGGTGAAAAACTGTTTTTT	CASSIGPTEGEKLFF
NA	13	TRBV5-6	NA	TRBJ1-2	TGTGCCAGCAGCTTAGGGGACATCGTCGGCTACACCTTC	CASSLGDIVGYTF
NA	16	TRBV9	NA	TRBJ2-3	TGTGCCAGCAGCGTAGACTCATTCACGGTCACAGATACGCAGTATTTT	CASSVDSFTVTDTQYF
NA	14	TRBV4-3	TRBD1	TRBJ2-2	TGCGCCAGCAGCCACGGTACAGGGGCCGGGGAGCTGTTTTTT	CASSHGTGAGELFF
NA	15	TRBV9	NA	TRBJ1-3	TGTGCCAGCAGCCCCACGGGTAGCACTGGAAACACCATATATTTT	CASSPTGSTGNTIYF
NA	16	TRBV18	TRBD2	TRBJ2-4	TGTGCCAGCTCACCACCGGGGGGGTTAGCCAAAAACATTCAGTACTTC	CASSPPGGLAKNIQYF
NA	13	TRBV11-3	NA	TRBJ2-2	TGTGCCAGCAGCTTAGATCGGGCCGGGGAGCTGTTTTTT	CASSLDRAGELFF